This TCR beta chain was recovered during a study of Ad26.COV2.S vaccination and SARS-CoV-2 variants. Whole-study findings and limits: Across vaccine and placebo recipients, the breadth of non-spike TCRs was similar. Placebo recipients trailed vaccine recipients in spike-specific TCR breadth.

Germline loops: CDR1 LNHDA, CDR2 SQIVND (reference sequence). Trimming took 6 bases from V and 5 from J; bases not matched to a gene: 7. This CDR3 contains 15 residues. This table comes from immunoSEQ multiplex PCR, and its TCRdb copy is limited to in-frame clones, with some not included. The data contain about 460,000 clones, nearly 90% of them singletons. This clone was picked up one time. The antigen is not known. Treatment in this sample: roughly 20 received Ad26.COV2.S at low or high dose, single or two shots; several received placebo; per-sample allocation not given. It was on day 63 after the first vaccine or placebo injection that samples were taken.

Sequencing was performed on peripheral blood, taken in a trial of Ad26.COV2.S vaccine versus placebo. The rearrangement links TRBV19 to TRBJ1-1; 12 bases fit TRBD1. This receptor was obtained from a person between 18 and 65 years old who received the Ad26.COV2.S COVID-19 vaccine or a placebo. In nucleotides, the CDR3 is TGTGCCAGTAGCATCGGGGACAGGGGGCGGACTGAAGCTTTCTTT. Its protein product is CASSIGDRGRTEAFF.